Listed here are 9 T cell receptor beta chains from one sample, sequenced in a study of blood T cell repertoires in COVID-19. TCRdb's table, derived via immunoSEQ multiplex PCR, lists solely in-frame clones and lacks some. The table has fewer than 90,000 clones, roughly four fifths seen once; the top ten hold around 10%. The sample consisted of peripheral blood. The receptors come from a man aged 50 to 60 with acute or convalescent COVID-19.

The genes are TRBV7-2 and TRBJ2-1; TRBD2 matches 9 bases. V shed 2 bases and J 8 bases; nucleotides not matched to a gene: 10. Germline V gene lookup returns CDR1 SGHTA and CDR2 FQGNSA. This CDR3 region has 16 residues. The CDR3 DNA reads TGTGCCAGCAGCTTACAAGCGGGAGGCGGCTTCCATGAGCAGTTCTTC. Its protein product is CASSLQAGGGFHEQFF.

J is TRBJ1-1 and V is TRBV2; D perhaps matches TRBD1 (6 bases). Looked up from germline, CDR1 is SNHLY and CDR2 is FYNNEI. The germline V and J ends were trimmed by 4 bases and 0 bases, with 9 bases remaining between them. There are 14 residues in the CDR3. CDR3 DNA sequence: TGTGCCAGCAGTGGGGACACCGTGAACACTGAAGCTTTCTTT. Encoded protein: CASSGDTVNTEAFF.

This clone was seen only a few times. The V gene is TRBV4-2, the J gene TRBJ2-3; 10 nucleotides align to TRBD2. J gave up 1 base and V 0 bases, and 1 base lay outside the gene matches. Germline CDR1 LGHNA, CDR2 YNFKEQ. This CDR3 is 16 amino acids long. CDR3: CASSQDLAGGTDTQYF. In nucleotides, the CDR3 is TGTGCCAGCAGCCAAGATCTAGCGGGAGGCACAGATACGCAGTATTTT.

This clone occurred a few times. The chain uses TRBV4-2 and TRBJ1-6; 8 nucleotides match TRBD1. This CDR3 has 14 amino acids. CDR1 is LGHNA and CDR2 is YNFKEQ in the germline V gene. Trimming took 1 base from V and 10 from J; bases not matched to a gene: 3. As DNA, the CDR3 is TGTGCCAGCAGCCAAGGGACAGGGAACTCACCCCTCCACTTT. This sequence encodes CASSQGTGNSPLHF.

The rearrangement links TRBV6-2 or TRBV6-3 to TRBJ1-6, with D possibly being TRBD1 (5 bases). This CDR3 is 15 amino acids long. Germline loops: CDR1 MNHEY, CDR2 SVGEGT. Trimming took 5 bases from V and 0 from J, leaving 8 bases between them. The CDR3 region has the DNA TGTGCCAGCAGTCTACAGGACTCCTATAATTCACCCCTCCACTTT. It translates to CASSLQDSYNSPLHF.

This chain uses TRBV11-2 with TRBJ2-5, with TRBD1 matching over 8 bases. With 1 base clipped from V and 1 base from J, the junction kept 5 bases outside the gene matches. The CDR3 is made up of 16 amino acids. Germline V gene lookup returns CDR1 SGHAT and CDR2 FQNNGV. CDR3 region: CASSLGPGGLQETQYF. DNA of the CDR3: TGTGCCAGCAGCTTAGGCCCAGGGGGCCTCCAAGAGACCCAGTACTTC.

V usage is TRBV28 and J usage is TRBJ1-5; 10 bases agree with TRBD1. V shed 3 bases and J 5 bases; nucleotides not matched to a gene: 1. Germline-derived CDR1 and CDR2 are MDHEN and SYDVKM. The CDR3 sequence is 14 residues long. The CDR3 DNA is TGTGCCAGCAGTTTGGACAGGGGGGATCAGCCCCAGCATTTT. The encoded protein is CASSLDRGDQPQHF.

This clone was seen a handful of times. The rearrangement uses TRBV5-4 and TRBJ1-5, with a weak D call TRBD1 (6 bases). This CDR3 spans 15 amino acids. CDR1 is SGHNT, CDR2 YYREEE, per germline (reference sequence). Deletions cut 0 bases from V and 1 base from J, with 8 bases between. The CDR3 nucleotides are TGTGCCAGCAGCTTGGGTGGGGGCAGCAATCAGCCCCAGCATTTT. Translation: CASSLGGGSNQPQHF.

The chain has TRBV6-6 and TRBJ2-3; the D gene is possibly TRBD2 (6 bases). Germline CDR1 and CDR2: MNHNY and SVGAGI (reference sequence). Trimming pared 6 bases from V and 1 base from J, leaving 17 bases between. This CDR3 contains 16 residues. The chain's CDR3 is CASSLHRESRTDTQYF. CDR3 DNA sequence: TGTGCCAGCAGCCTCCATCGGGAGTCTCGCACAGATACGCAGTATTTT.